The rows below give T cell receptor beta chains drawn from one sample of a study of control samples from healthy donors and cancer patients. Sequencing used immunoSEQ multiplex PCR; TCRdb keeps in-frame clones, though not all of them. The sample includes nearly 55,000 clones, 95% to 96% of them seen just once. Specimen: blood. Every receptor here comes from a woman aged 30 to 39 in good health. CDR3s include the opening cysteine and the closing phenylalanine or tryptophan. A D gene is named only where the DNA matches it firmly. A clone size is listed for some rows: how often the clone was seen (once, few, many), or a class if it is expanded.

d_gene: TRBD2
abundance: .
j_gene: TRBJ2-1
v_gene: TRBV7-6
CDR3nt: TGTGCCAGCAGCCACTCAAGAGCGGGAGGGCCGTCCAATGAGCAGTTCTTC
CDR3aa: CASSHSRAGGPSNEQFF

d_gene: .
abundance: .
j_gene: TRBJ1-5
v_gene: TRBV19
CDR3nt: TGTGCCAGTAGTTCGGTTGGGGGCGGCCTAGGGAATCAGCCCCAGCATTTT
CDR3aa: CASSSVGGGLGNQPQHF

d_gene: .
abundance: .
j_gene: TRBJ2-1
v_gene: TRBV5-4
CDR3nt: TGTGCCAGCTCTAGTTGGGGTAGCGAGCGCCGCTCCTACAATGAGCAGTTCTTC
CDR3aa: CASSSWGSERRSYNEQFF

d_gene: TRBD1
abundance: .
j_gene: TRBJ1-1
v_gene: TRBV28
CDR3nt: TGTGCCAGCAGTTTAGGACAGGTTGGCACTGAAGCTTTCTTT
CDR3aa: CASSLGQVGTEAFF

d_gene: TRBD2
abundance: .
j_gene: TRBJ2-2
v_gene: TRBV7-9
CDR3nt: TGTGCCAGCAGCTTAGGAGGCGGGGGAATCGGACCCGGGGAGCTGTTTTTT
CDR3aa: CASSLGGGGIGPGELFF

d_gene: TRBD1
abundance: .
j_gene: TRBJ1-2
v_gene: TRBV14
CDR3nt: TGTGCCAGCAGCCAAGTGGACAGGGGGTACTATGGCTACACCTTC
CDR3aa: CASSQVDRGYYGYTF

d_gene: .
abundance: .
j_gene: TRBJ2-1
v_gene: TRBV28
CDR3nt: TGTGCCAGCAGTCTGGCAAGCTTCGATGAGCAGTTCTTC
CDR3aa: CASSLASFDEQFF

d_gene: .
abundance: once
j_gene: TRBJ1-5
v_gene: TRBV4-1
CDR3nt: TGCGCCAGCAGCCAAGATAGGGGTTCTCAGCCCCAGCATTTT
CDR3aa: CASSQDRGSQPQHF

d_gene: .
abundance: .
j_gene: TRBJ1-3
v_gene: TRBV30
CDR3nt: TGTGCCTACTCGGGTGTGTTTGGTGGAAACACCATATATTTT
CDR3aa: CAYSGVFGGNTIYF

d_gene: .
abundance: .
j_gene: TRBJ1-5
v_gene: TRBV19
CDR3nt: TGTGCCAGTAGTATCTCCGGTACAAGAAATCAGCCCCAGCATTTT
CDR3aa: CASSISGTRNQPQHF

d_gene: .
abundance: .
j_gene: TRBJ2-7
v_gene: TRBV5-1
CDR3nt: TGCGCCAGCAGCTCCTCCCCCGGGACACCCCGCTCCTACGAGCAGTACTTC
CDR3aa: CASSSSPGTPRSYEQYF

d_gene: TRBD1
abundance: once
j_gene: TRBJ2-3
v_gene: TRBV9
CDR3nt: TGTGCCAGCAGCCCCCGGACAGGGAGCACAGATACGCAGTATTTT
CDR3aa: CASSPRTGSTDTQYF

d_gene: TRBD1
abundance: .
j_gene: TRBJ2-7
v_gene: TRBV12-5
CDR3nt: TGTGCTAGTGGTTTGGTGGGCGGGACGGGAACAGGGGGGCAGTACTTC
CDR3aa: CASGLVGGTGTGGQYF

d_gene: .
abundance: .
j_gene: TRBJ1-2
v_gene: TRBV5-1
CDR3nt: TGCGCCAGCCGACAGTCCAGTAACTATGGCTACACCTTC
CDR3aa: CASRQSSNYGYTF

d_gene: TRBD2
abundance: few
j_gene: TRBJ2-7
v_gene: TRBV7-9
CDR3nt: TGTGCCAGCAGCTTAGGGGGACTAGCGGGAGGCGAGCAGTACTTC
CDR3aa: CASSLGGLAGGEQYF

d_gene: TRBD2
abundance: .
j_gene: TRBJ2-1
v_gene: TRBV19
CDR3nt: TGTGCCAGTAGTATAGGGGGCGGGGCGGGAGACTCCCATGAGCAGTTCTTC
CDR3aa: CASSIGGGAGDSHEQFF

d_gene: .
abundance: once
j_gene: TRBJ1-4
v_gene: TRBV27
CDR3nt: TGTGCCAGCAGTCCAATTACGGGGGGGGGTGAAAAACTGTTTTTT
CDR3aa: CASSPITGGGEKLFF

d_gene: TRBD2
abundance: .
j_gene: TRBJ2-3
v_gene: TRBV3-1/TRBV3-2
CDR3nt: TGTGCCAGCAGCCTCGGGGGGGGGCTTACAGATACGCAGTATTTT
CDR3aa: CASSLGGGLTDTQYF

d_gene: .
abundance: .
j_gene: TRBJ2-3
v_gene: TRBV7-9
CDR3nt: TGTGCCAGCAGCGACGGGACTGGCGGCACAGATACGCAGTATTTT
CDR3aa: CASSDGTGGTDTQYF

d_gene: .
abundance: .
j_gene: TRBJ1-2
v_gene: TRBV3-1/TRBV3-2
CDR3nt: TGTGCCAGCAGTCTATTGGGGGGGTCCGGCTATGGCTACACCTTC
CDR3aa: CASSLLGGSGYGYTF

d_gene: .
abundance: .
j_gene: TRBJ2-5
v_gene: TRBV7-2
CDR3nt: TGTGCCAGCAGCTTAGCCAGGGAAGAGACCCAGTACTTC
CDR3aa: CASSLAREETQYF

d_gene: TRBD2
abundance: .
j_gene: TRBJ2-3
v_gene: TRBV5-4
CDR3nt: TGTGCCACCACACTAGCGGGAGGACACACAGATACGCAGTATTTT
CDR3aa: CATTLAGGHTDTQYF

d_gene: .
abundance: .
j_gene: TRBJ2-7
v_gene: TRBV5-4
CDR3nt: TGTGCCAGCAGCTTGGGGCTAGCATCTTACGAGCAGTACTTC
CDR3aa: CASSLGLASYEQYF

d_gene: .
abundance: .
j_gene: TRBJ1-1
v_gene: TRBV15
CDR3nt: TGTGCCACAGGGGGGGTCGGTGACACTGAAGCTTTCTTT
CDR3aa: CATGGVGDTEAFF

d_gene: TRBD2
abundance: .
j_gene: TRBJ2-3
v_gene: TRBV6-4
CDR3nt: TGTGCCAGCAGTGAGACTAGCGGGAGGGGAGATACGCAGTATTTT
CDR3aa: CASSETSGRGDTQYF

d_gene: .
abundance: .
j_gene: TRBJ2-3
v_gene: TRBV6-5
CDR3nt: TGTGCCAGCAGTTATACCACCGAAGTAGATACGCAGTATTTT
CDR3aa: CASSYTTEVDTQYF

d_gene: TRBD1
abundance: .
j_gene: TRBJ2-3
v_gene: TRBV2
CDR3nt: TGTGCCAGCAGTGAAGACCGGGACAGGAGTAGTACGCAGTATTTT
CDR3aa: CASSEDRDRSSTQYF

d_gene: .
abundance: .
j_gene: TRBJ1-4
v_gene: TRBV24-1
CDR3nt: TGTGCCACCAGTGATGCCCGGGACGGAAGAACTAATGAAAAACTGTTTTTT
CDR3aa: CATSDARDGRTNEKLFF

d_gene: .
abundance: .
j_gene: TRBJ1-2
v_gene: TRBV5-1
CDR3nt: TGCGCCAGCAGCTTGGGGCCGGACAGATTGGCCTATGGCTACACCTTC
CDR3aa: CASSLGPDRLAYGYTF

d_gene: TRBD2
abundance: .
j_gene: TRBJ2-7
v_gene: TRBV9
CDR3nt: TGTGCCAGCAGCGTATCCGGGACTAGTTCCTCCTACGAGCAGTACTTC
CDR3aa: CASSVSGTSSSYEQYF

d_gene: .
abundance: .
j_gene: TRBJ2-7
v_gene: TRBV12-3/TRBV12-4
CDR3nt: TGTGCCAGCAGTTTCAATTTGGGTGTCGAGCAGTACTTC
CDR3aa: CASSFNLGVEQYF

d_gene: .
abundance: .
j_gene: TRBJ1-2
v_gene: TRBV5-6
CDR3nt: TGTGCCAGCAGCCCGCTGGGGGACTATGGCTACACCTTC
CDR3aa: CASSPLGDYGYTF

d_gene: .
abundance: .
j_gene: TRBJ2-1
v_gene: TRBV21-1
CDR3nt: TGTGCCAGCAGCAGGAATCTTAACGAGGGAGGTCACAATGAGCAGTTCTTC
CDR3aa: CASSRNLNEGGHNEQFF

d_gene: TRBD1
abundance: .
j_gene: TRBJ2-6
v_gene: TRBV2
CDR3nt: TGTGCCAGCAGTCCGGGACAGGGGGTTTCGGGTGGGGCCAACGTCCTGACTTTC
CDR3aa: CASSPGQGVSGGANVLTF

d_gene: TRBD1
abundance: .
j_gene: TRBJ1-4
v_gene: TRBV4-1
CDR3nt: TGCGCCAGCAGCCAAGAACCGGGACAGGGGATTTTGGTAACTAATGAAAAACTGTTTTTT
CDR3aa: CASSQEPGQGILVTNEKLFF

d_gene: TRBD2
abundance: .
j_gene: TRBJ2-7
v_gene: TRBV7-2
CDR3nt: TGTGCCAGCAGCTTAGCAGCGGGAGCGAACGAGCAGTACTTC
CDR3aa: CASSLAAGANEQYF

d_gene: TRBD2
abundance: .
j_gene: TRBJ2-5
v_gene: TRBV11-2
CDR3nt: TGTGCCCGCAGCCACGCGGGGGGGGAGGGACAAGAGACCCAGTACTTC
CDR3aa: CARSHAGGEGQETQYF

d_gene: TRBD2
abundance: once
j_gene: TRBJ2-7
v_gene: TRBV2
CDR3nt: TGTGCCAGCAGGGCACGCACTAGCGGGAATCGCGAGCAGTACTTC
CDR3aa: CASRARTSGNREQYF

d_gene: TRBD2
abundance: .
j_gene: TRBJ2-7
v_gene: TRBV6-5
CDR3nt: TGTGCCAGCAGTCCCGGGACTAGCGGAACCTACGAGCAGTACTTC
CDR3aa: CASSPGTSGTYEQYF

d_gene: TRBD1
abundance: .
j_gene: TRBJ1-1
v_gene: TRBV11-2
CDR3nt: TGTGCCAGCAGCTTATCCGGGACAGGGGCGAAAGCTTTCTTT
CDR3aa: CASSLSGTGAKAFF

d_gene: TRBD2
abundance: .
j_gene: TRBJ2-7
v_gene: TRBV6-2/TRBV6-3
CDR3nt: TGTGCCAGCAGTTACTCCCTTAGCGGGAGTTTCACCTACGAGCAGTACTTC
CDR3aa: CASSYSLSGSFTYEQYF

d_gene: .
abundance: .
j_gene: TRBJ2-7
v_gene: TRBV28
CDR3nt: TGTGCCAGCAGACCTCTGACAGGAGCCATGGGCGAGCAGTACTTC
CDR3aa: CASRPLTGAMGEQYF

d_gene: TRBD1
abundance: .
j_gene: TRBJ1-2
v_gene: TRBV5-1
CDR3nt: TGCGCCAGCAGCCCGGGACAGGTGTATGGCTACACCTTC
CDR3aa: CASSPGQVYGYTF

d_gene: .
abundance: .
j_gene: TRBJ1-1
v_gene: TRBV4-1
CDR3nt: TGCGCCAGCAAAAGAGGACAAACGGAAAACACTGAAGCTTTCTTT
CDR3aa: CASKRGQTENTEAFF

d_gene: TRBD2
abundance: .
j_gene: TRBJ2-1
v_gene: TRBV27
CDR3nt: TGTGCCAGCAGTTTCCTAACTAGCGGGAGGGCCAGTGAGCAGTTCTTC
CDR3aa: CASSFLTSGRASEQFF

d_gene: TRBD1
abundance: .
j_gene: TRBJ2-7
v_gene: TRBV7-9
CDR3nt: TGTGCCAGCAGCTTAATTCGCCTGGGACAGGGGGCTCACGAGCAGTACTTC
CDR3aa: CASSLIRLGQGAHEQYF

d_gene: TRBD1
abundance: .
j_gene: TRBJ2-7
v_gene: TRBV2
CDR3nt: TGTGCCAGCAGAATCTCGCAGGGGGATTGGGAGCAGTACTTC
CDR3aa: CASRISQGDWEQYF

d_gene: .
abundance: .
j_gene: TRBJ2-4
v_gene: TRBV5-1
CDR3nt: TGCGCCAGCAGCCGGCTAGGGGGGACTGTAGCCAAAAACATTCAGTACTTC
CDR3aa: CASSRLGGTVAKNIQYF

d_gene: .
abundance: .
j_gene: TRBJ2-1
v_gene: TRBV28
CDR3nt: TGTGCCAGCAGTCCTAGGACGGATTACAATGAGCAGTTCTTC
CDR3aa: CASSPRTDYNEQFF

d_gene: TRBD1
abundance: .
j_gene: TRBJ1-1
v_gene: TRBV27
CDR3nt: TGTGCCAGCAGTCCCGAGGGACAGCCAACTGAAGCTTTCTTT
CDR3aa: CASSPEGQPTEAFF

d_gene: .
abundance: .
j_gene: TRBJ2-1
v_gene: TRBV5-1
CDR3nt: TGCGCCAGCAGCGGAACGGTTGAGCAGTTCTTC
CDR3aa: CASSGTVEQFF

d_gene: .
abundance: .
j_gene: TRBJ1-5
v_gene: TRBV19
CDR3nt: TGTGCCAGTAGTATGGGCAGGGGAGAGCAGCCCCAGCATTTT
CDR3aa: CASSMGRGEQPQHF

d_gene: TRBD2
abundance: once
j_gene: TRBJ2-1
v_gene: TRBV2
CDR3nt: TGTGCCAGCAGTGCGAGTAGCGGGAGTATCTATGAGCAGTTCTTC
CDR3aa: CASSASSGSIYEQFF

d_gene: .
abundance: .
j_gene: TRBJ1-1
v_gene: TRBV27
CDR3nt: TGTGCCAGCAGTTTAGGGGAGAACACTGAAGCTTTCTTT
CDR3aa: CASSLGENTEAFF

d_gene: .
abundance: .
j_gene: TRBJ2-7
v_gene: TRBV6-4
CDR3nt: TGTGCCAGCAGCGACCGGGCCCACCCTGCGGGTTCCTCCTACGAGCAGTACTTC
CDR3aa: CASSDRAHPAGSSYEQYF